Each of the 27 T cell receptor beta chains below was sequenced from the same sample in a study of T cell changes during pregnancy in multiple sclerosis. TCRdb's table, derived via immunoSEQ multiplex PCR, lists solely in-frame clones and lacks some. The table includes about 40,000 clones, roughly nine tenths detected once. Sequencing used CD4+ T cells from peripheral blood mononuclear cells, obtained before pregnancy. The receptors stem from a female donor with multiple sclerosis, enrolled in a pregnancy study.

This sequence joins TRBV18 and TRBJ1-2, with D perhaps matching TRBD1 (5 bases). The CDR3 is 13 amino acids. Trimming pared 1 base from V and 2 bases from J, leaving 5 bases between. Per germline, CDR1 KGHSH and CDR2 LQKENI. The chain's CDR3 is CASSPRQNYGYTF. The CDR3 region has the DNA TGTGCCAGCTCACCACGACAGAACTATGGCTACACCTTC.

The genes are TRBV28 and TRBJ2-2; D is possibly TRBD2 (5 bases). The germline V gene has CDR1 MDHEN and CDR2 SYDVKM. Trimming stripped 5 bases from V and 2 bases from J, with 21 bases between. The CDR3 loop spans 18 amino acids. CDR3 coding DNA: TGTGCCAGCAGTCCCCCGGGATTTCTCCCAATTAACACCGGGGAGCTGTTTTTT. Its translation: CASSPPGFLPINTGELFF.

This clone appeared a single time. This chain joins TRBV27 and TRBJ2-5, with 13 bases lining up with TRBD2. The germline V gene encodes CDR1 MNHEY and CDR2 SMNVEV (reference sequence). The CDR3 runs 17 residues. V dropped 5 bases and J dropped 5; count of bases not matched to a gene: 11. CDR3 amino acids: CASSPTSGRAGWETQYF. The CDR3, as DNA: TGTGCCAGCAGTCCCACTAGCGGGAGGGCCGGGTGGGAGACCCAGTACTTC.

The chain carries TRBV28 and TRBJ1-5, with TRBD1 matching over 7 bases. Trimming took 8 bases from V and 2 from J; bases not matched to a gene: 6. Germline CDR1 reads MDHEN; CDR2 reads SYDVKM. This CDR3 has 14 amino acids. The chain's CDR3 is CASHLDRGNQPQHF. Here the CDR3 DNA reads TGTGCCAGCCACCTCGACAGGGGCAATCAGCCCCAGCATTTT.

The rearrangement links TRBV5-4 to TRBJ1-4; 7 nucleotides align to TRBD1. With V trimmed by 0 bases and J by 7 bases, 9 bases remained unmatched. Germline values: CDR1 SGHNT, CDR2 YYREEE (reference sequence). There are 16 residues in the CDR3. The CDR3 region is CASSLAGRQGSEKLFF. DNA for the CDR3: TGTGCCAGCAGCTTGGCCGGGCGACAGGGCAGTGAAAAACTGTTTTTT. The complete variable domain, with remaining parts taken from reference TRBV5-4 and TRBJ1-4, reads ETGVTQSPTHLIKTRGQQVTLRCSSQSGHNTVSWYQQALGQGPQFIFQYYREEENGRGNFPPRFSGLQFPNYSSELNVNALELDDSALYLCASSLAGRQGSEKLFFGSGTQLSVL.

The CDR3 DNA follows: TGTGCCAGCAGTTTGGTGTCCCAGGACGAGCAGTACTTC. Its protein is CASSLVSQDEQYF. The chain uses TRBV28 and TRBJ2-7; D unresolved. Germline V lookup: CDR1 MDHEN, CDR2 SYDVKM. The V and J ends lost 3 bases and 5 bases respectively, with 11 bases between them. CDR3 length: 13 amino acids.

Here the CDR3 reads CASSSHGTSEYEQYF. The CDR3 DNA sequence: TGCGCCAGCAGCTCCCATGGTACGAGCGAATACGAGCAGTACTTC. V gene TRBV5-1 combines with J gene TRBJ2-7; the D is unclear. This CDR3 comprises 15 residues. CDR1 SGHRS and CDR2 YFSETQ come from the germline V gene. Deletions cut 3 bases from V and 4 bases from J, with 17 bases between.

On this clone: The junction does not match germline at one end; this may be a read error. The sample carries other DNA sequences with the same CDR3. V and J are TRBV7-7 and TRBJ2-6; D may be TRBD2 (6 bases). The CDR3 runs to 15 residues. Germline V CDR1 and CDR2: SSHAT, FNYEAQ (reference sequence). Here the CDR3 reads CASSLGGSGANVLTF. For the CDR3, the DNA is TGTGCTAGCAGCTTAGGAGGGTCAGGGGCCAACGTCCTGACTTTC. Supplemented by reference TRBV7-7 and TRBJ2-6, the full variable domain reads GAGVSQSPRYKVTKRGQDVTLRCDPISSHATLYWYQQALGQGPEFLTYFNYEAQPDKSGLPSDRFSAERPEGSISTLTIQRTEQRDSAMYRCASSLGGSGANVLTFGAGSRLTVL.

This chain links TRBV28 with TRBJ1-5; a possible D gene is TRBD1 (6 bases). This CDR3 comprises 15 residues. Germline V lookup: CDR1 MDHEN, CDR2 SYDVKM. Trimming took off 2 bases at V and 2 bases at J, with 10 bases between the two ends. CDR3 sequence (DNA): TGTGCCAGCAGTTTACAGGGGCGAGGCAATCAGCCCCAGCATTTT. This sequence encodes CASSLQGRGNQPQHF.

The V gene is TRBV27, the J gene TRBJ2-7; D might be TRBD1 (6 bases). This CDR3 has 16 amino acids. CDR1 is MNHEY, CDR2 SMNVEV, per germline (reference sequence). Trimming took off 6 bases at V and 4 bases at J, with 22 bases between the two ends. The CDR3 spells CASSLLPDRKSYEQYF. CDR3 DNA sequence: TGTGCCAGCAGCCTCCTACCTGACAGGAAAAGTTACGAGCAGTACTTC.

The chain carries TRBV4-3 and TRBJ1-4, with unresolved D. This CDR3 has 15 amino acids. Per germline, CDR1 LGHNA and CDR2 YSLEER. The V end lost 0 bases, the J end lost 8 bases, and 13 bases lay between the germline ends. CDR3 DNA sequence: TGCGCCAGCAGCCAAGAGGGTGGGAGTGGGGAAAAACTGTTTTTT. Encoded protein: CASSQEGGSGEKLFF.

The chain links TRBV19 to TRBJ2-1; D ambiguous. This CDR3 has 12 residues. Between the trimmed V and J ends, which lost 3 bases and 2 bases, there was a span of 2 bases. Germline lookup yields CDR1 LNHDA and CDR2 SQIVND (reference sequence). The CDR3 is CASSITYNEQFF. CDR3 coding DNA: TGTGCCAGTAGTATTACCTACAATGAGCAGTTCTTC. The variable domain in full, with the rest retrieved from reference TRBV19 and TRBJ2-1, is DGGITQSPKYLFRKEGQNVTLSCEQNLNHDAMYWYRQDPGQGLRLIYYSQIVNDFQKGDIAEGYSVSREKKESFPLTVTSAQKNPTAFYLCASSITYNEQFFGPGTRLTVL.

This clone was detected only once. This rearrangement joins TRBV15 to TRBJ2-5; D gene uncertain. CDR1 is LNHNV and CDR2 is YYDKDF in the germline V gene (reference sequence). The CDR3 is 15 amino acids. Trimming removed 4 bases from V and 5 bases from J, with 17 bases in between. The CDR3 nucleotides are TGTGCCACCAGCAATGAAGCGAGGCGGCCGGAGACCCAGTACTTC. Protein product: CATSNEARRPETQYF.

There are a few counts of this clone. J is TRBJ1-1 and V is TRBV29-1; D gene unclear. Trimming removed 4 bases from V and 1 base from J, with 4 bases in between. This CDR3 contains 11 residues. Germline CDR1 reads SQVTM; CDR2 reads ANQGSEA. DNA of the CDR3: TGCAGCGTTGCCAGGAACACTGAAGCTTTCTTT. As protein: CSVARNTEAFF.

The chain links TRBV9 to TRBJ2-3, with TRBD2 matching over 11 bases. CDR3 length: 18 amino acids. J lost 2 bases, V lost 4 bases, and 12 bases had no gene match. Germline CDR1 is SGDLS and CDR2 is YYNGEE. The CDR3 nucleotides are TGTGCCAGCAGCACCCCGCGGGGACTAGCGGAATACACAGATACGCAGTATTTT. It specifies CASSTPRGLAEYTDTQYF.

The V call is TRBV29-1, the J call TRBJ2-1, with D possibly TRBD1 on 6 matching bases. The V end was cut by 3 bases, the J end by 5 bases, with 14 bases between. Per germline, CDR1 SQVTM and CDR2 ANQGSEA. The CDR3 loop spans 14 amino acids. CDR3 sequence: CSVDRSGVNNEQFF. The CDR3 DNA sequence: TGCAGCGTTGACCGGTCAGGGGTGAACAATGAGCAGTTCTTC.

This chain uses TRBV7-8 with TRBJ1-2; TRBD1 aligns across 9 bases. Trimming removed 5 bases from V and 0 bases from J; junction bases left unmatched: 10. CDR3 length equals 17 residues. Germline V gene lookup returns CDR1 SGHVS and CDR2 FQNEAQ. The CDR3, as DNA: TGTGCCAGCAGCCGACGGGACAGGGCGGTAGCTAACTATGGCTACACCTTC. Its translation is CASSRRDRAVANYGYTF.

This clone is medium-sized in the sample. CDR3 loop: CASSAFEGRPEAFF. The CDR3, as DNA: TGTGCCAGCAGTGCCTTTGAGGGTCGGCCAGAAGCTTTCTTT. The chain joins TRBV25-1 to TRBJ1-1; D unresolved. The V gene lost 4 bases and the J gene lost 8 bases, with 17 bases spanning the gap. Germline loops: CDR1 MGHDK, CDR2 SYGVNS. This CDR3 region has 14 residues.

The chain employs TRBV28 and TRBJ2-5; the D gene is possibly TRBD2 (7 bases). Per the germline V gene, CDR1 is MDHEN and CDR2 is SYDVKM. Deletions cut 7 bases from V and 1 base from J, with 13 bases between. The CDR3 is 14 amino acids. CDR3 amino acids: CASTRGGGQETQYF. The CDR3 DNA reads as TGTGCCAGCACCAGGGGCGGGGGCCAAGAGACCCAGTACTTC.

V gene TRBV28 combines with J gene TRBJ2-5; tentatively, D is TRBD2 (5 bases). Per germline, CDR1 MDHEN and CDR2 SYDVKM. The CDR3 contains 15 residues. V was shortened by 2 bases and J by 4 bases, with 14 bases between the two germline ends. The CDR3 DNA reads as TGTGCCAGCAGTTTACGGGTCGGGATCGGAGAGACCCAGTACTTC. Encoded protein: CASSLRVGIGETQYF.

The chain is built from TRBV7-2 and TRBJ1-1; TRBD1 agrees at 7 bases. This CDR3 is built from 14 residues. The junction had 4 bases not matched to a gene; V was cut back by 5 bases and J by 1 base. From germline, CDR1 is SGHTA and CDR2 FQGNSA. The DNA for the CDR3 is TGTGCCAGCAGCCTACGGACAGGGAACACTGAAGCTTTCTTT. Amino acids: CASSLRTGNTEAFF.

The rearrangement uses TRBV7-6 and TRBJ1-3; 7 bases match TRBD1. Germline CDR1 SGHVS, CDR2 FNYEAQ. The junction had 9 bases not matched to a gene; V was cut back by 3 bases and J by 1 base. The CDR3 sequence is 17 residues long. CDR3 in DNA: TGTGCCAGCAGCTTTCGTCTCGGGGGACAGTCTGGAAACACCATATATTTT. Translating it yields CASSFRLGGQSGNTIYF. Full variable domain (rest looked up from reference TRBV7-6 and TRBJ1-3): GAGVSQSPRYKVTKRGQDVALRCDPISGHVSLYWYRQALGQGPEFLTYFNYEAQQDKSGLPNDRFSAERPEGSISTLTIQRTEQRDSAMYRCASSFRLGGQSGNTIYFGEGSWLTVV.

The genes are TRBV12-2 and TRBJ2-1; the table gives TRBD2 as D, unverified against the DNA. TRBV12-2 is a pseudogene segment. CDR3 size: 15 residues. CDR3 nucleotides: TGTGCAAGTCGCTTAGCGAGCCGCTCCTACAATGAGCAGTTCTTC. This encodes CASRLASRSYNEQFF.

The chain joins TRBV7-9 to TRBJ2-7; TRBD1 is a possible D gene (5 bases). Germline V gene lookup returns CDR1 SEHNR and CDR2 FQNEAQ (reference sequence). This CDR3 region has 17 residues. Trimming stripped 0 bases from V and 7 bases from J, with 22 bases between. CDR3 sequence: CASSLANLGQGPVEQYF. For the CDR3, the DNA is TGTGCCAGCAGCTTAGCGAATCTTGGCCAGGGCCCGGTAGAGCAGTACTTC.

J is TRBJ2-5 and V is TRBV11-1; 12 bases fit TRBD2. The germline V gene has CDR1 SGHAT and CDR2 FQDESV (reference sequence). With 4 bases clipped from V and 8 bases from J, the junction kept 11 bases outside the gene matches. The CDR3 runs to 16 residues. CDR3 loop: CASSSSSGRAGDTQYF. In DNA, the CDR3 is TGTGCCAGCAGCTCTTCTAGCGGGAGGGCGGGTGACACCCAGTACTTC.

The V call is TRBV6-5, the J call TRBJ2-5; TRBD1 is a possible D gene (6 bases). V was trimmed by 5 bases and J by 1 base, leaving 14 bases between them. Germline V gene sequence: CDR1 MNHEY, CDR2 SVGAGI. The CDR3 runs 15 residues. The CDR3 region is CASSAGVTVQETQYF. The CDR3, as DNA: TGTGCCAGCAGTGCAGGGGTAACGGTCCAAGAGACCCAGTACTTC.

The chain carries TRBV27 and TRBJ1-5; D is unresolved. Germline-derived CDR1 and CDR2 are MNHEY and SMNVEV (reference sequence). V was trimmed by 5 bases and J by 1 base, leaving 21 bases between them. This CDR3 contains 18 residues. The CDR3 sequence: CASSTDREPLISNQPQHF. CDR3 bases: TGTGCCAGCAGTACTGACCGGGAACCTCTTATAAGCAATCAGCCCCAGCATTTT.